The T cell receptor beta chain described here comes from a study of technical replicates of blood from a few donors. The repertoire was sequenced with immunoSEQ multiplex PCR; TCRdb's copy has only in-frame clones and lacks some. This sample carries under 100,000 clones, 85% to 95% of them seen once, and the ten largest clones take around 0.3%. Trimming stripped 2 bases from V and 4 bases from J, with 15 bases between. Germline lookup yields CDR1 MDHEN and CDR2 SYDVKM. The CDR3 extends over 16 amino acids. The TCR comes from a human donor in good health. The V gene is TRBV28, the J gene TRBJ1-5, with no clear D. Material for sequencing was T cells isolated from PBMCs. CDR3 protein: CASSLVGVLGNQPQHF. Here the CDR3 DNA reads TGTGCCAGCAGTTTAGTGGGAGTTTTAGGGAATCAGCCCCAGCATTTT.